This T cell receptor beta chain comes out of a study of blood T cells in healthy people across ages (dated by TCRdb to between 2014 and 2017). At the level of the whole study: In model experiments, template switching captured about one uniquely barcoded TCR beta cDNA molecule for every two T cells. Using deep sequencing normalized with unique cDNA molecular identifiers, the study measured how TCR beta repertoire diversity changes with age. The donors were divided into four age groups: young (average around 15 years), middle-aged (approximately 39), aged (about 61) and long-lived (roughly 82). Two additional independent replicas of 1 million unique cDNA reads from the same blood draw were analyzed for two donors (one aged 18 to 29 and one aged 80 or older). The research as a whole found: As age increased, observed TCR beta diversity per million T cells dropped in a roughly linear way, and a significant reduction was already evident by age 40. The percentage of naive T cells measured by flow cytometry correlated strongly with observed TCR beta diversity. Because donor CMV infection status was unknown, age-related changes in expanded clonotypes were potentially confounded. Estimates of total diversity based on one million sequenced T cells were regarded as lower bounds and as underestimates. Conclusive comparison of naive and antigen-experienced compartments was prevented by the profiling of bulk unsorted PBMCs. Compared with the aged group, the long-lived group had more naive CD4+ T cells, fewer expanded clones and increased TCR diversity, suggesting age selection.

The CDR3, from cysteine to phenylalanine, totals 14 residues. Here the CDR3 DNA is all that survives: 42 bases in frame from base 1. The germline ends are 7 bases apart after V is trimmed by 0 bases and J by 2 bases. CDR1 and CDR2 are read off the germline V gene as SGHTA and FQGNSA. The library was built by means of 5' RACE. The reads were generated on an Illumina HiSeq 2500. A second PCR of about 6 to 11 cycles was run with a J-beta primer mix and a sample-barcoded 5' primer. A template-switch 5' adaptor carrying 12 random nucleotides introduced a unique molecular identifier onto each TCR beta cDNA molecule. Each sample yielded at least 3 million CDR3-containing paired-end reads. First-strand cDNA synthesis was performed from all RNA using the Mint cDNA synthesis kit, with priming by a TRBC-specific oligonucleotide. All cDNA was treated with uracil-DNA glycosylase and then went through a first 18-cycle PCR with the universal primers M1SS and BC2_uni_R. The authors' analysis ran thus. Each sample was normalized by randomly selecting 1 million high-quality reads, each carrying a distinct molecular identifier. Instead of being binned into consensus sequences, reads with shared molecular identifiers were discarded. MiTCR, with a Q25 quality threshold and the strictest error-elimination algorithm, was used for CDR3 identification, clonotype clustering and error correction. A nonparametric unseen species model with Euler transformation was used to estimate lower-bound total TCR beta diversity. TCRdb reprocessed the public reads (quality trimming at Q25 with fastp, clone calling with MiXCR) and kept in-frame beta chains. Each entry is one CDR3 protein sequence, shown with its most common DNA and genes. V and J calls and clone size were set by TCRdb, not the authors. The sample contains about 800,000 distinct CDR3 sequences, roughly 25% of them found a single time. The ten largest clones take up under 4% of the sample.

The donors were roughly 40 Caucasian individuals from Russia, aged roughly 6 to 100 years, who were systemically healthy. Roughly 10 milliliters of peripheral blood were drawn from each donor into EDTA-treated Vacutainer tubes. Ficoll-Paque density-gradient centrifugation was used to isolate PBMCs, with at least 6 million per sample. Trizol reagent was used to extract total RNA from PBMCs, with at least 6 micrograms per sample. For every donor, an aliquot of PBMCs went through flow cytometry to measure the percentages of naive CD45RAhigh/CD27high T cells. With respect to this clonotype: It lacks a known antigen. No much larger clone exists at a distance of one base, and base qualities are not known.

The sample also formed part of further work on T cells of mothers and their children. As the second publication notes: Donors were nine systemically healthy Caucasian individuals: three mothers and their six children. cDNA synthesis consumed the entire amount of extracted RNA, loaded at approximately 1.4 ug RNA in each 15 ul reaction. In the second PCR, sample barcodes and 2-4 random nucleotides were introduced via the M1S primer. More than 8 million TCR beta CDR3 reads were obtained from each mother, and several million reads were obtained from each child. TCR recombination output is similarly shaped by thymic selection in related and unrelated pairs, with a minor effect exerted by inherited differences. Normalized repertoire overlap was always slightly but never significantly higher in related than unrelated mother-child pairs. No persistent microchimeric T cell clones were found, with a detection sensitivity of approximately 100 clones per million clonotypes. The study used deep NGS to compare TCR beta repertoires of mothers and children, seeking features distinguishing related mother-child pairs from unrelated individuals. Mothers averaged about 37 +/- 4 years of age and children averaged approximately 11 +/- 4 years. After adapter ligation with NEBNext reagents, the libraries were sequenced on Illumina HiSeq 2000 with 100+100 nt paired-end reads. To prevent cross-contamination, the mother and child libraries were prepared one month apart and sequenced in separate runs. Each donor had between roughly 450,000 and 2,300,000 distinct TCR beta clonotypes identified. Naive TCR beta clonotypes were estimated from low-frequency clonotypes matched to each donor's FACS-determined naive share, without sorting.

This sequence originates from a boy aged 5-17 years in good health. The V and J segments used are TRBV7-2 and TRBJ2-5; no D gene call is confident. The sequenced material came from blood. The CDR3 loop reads CASSLARVQETQYF. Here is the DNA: TGTGCCAGCAGCTTAGCTCGCGTGCAAGAGACCCAGTACTTC.